Listed below are T cell receptor beta chains from one sample, sequenced in a study of T-cell reconstitution after alpha-beta-depleted transplantation in children. TCRdb re-derived calls from the PCR reads in MiXCR, one entry per CDR3 protein. The table has hundreds of thousands of distinct CDR3 sequences, 15% to 20% seen once. The source material was PBMCs, mostly from graft donor cells, sampled 360 days after TCRalphabeta/CD19-depleted stem cell transplant. The source is a male patient between 2 and 15 years old who had a stem cell transplant for acute lymphoblastic leukemia, so the T cells may come from the graft donor. Both conserved end residues are part of each CDR3. D genes are given only for firm matches. Rows may omit the clone size; those that give it use once, few, many or a size class.

abundance	v_gene	j_gene	d_gene	CDR3nt	CDR3aa
few	TRBV12-3/TRBV12-4	TRBJ2-1	NA	TGTGCCAGCAGTTTCAGGCGGAATGAGCAGTTCTTC	CASSFRRNEQFF
NA	TRBV5-1	TRBJ1-3	TRBD1	TGCGCCAGCAGCTCCGGGACAGCACGAAACACCATATATTTT	CASSSGTARNTIYF
NA	TRBV12-3/TRBV12-4	TRBJ2-1	TRBD2	TGTGCCAGCAGATCCGGGACTAGCGGGTACAATGAGCAGTTCTTC	CASRSGTSGYNEQFF
NA	TRBV6-2/TRBV6-3	TRBJ2-1	NA	TGTGCCAGCAGTTACTCGCATATGCGCGGACAGCGACTTAGGAATGAGCAGTTCTTC	CASSYSHMRGQRLRNEQFF
NA	TRBV20-1	TRBJ2-1	NA	TGCAGTGCTAGGGGGGGTGGCTCCTACAATGAGCAGTTCTTC	CSARGGGSYNEQFF
few	TRBV2	TRBJ2-2	NA	TGTGCCAGCAGTGAACGAGGGAGGGAGCTGTTTTTT	CASSERGRELFF
NA	TRBV30	TRBJ2-1	NA	TGTGCCTGGAGTTTGAGGAAGCTCTTTCACTACAATGAGCAGTTCTTC	CAWSLRKLFHYNEQFF
many	TRBV29-1	TRBJ2-1	NA	TGCAGCGTTGTGGGGATGGCCGACTACAATGAGCAGTTCTTC	CSVVGMADYNEQFF
many	TRBV7-2	TRBJ2-7	NA	TGTGCCAGCAGCTTATTGATCCTACAGGGTACACGCGAGCAGTACTTC	CASSLLILQGTREQYF
NA	TRBV20-1	TRBJ1-1	NA	TGCAGTGCTAGAGTATCCACAGCGAACACTGAAGCTTTCTTT	CSARVSTANTEAFF
NA	TRBV7-9	TRBJ1-3	NA	TGTGCCAGCAGCTTCTCCCCGGGTAGCAGAAACACCATATATTTT	CASSFSPGSRNTIYF
NA	TRBV18	TRBJ1-3	NA	TGTGCCAGCTCACCCCAAGCAGGATTAAACACCATATATTTT	CASSPQAGLNTIYF
NA	TRBV28	TRBJ1-6	NA	TGTGCCAGCAGTACGTGGACAGCCTATAATTCACCCCTCCACTTT	CASSTWTAYNSPLHF
few	TRBV10-3	TRBJ1-2	NA	TGTGCCATCAGTGATCCCTCAGGGTGGTTTGATGGCTACACCTTC	CAISDPSGWFDGYTF
few	TRBV4-1	TRBJ2-1	TRBD2	TGCGCCAGCAGCCAGGGAGGGACTAGCGGATACAATGAGCAGTTCTTC	CASSQGGTSGYNEQFF
few	TRBV6-5	TRBJ2-1	TRBD1	TGTGCCAGCAGTTCCCATGGACAGGGGCGAGGCAATGAGCAGTTCTTC	CASSSHGQGRGNEQFF
NA	TRBV27	TRBJ1-5	NA	TGTGCCAGCAGTTCGTCGGCAGGGGTCCATCAGCCCCAGCATTTT	CASSSSAGVHQPQHF
NA	TRBV12-3/TRBV12-4	TRBJ2-7	NA	TGTGCCTGCAGTTTACGGGGTGGACTGGCTATACCTCCGTACGAGCAGTACTTC	CACSLRGGLAIPPYEQYF
NA	TRBV20-1	TRBJ2-7	TRBD1	TGCAGTGCTAATGGGCCCCCGGAGACAGGGAGAACCTACGAGCAGTACTTC	CSANGPPETGRTYEQYF
once	TRBV6-2/TRBV6-3	TRBJ2-3	NA	TGTGCCAGCAGCCCCTGGACCATCACGGGGCAGTATTTT	CASSPWTITGQYF
few	TRBV12-3/TRBV12-4	TRBJ2-3	TRBD2	TGTGCCAGCAGGATGACTAGCGGCCCCAGTAGGGCAGATACGCAGTATTTT	CASRMTSGPSRADTQYF
few	TRBV7-2	TRBJ2-7	TRBD1	TGTGCCAGCAGTTATAAACAGGGGTACGAGCAGTACTTC	CASSYKQGYEQYF
many	TRBV6-5	TRBJ2-2	TRBD1	TGTGCCAGCAGTTCCGGGACAGGGGGCACCGGGGAGCTGTTTTTT	CASSSGTGGTGELFF
NA	TRBV7-3	TRBJ1-4	NA	TGTGCCAGCAGCTTAAGGGGGCGGAAAACTCTGTTTTTT	CASSLRGRKTLFF
NA	TRBV20-1	TRBJ2-1	TRBD2	TGCAGTGCTAGTAGCGGGAAAGCGTACAATGAGCAGTTCTTC	CSASSGKAYNEQFF
many	TRBV15	TRBJ2-1	NA	TGTGCCACCAGTTGGGCTTGGGGGGTTTACAATGAGCAGTTCTTC	CATSWAWGVYNEQFF
few	TRBV5-5	TRBJ2-1	NA	TGTGCCAGCAGCTTGATGGGAAACGACAATGAGCAGTTCTTC	CASSLMGNDNEQFF
few	TRBV12-3/TRBV12-4	TRBJ2-1	TRBD1	TGTGCCAGCAGACCCACAGGACAGGTTGAGCAGTTCTTC	CASRPTGQVEQFF
many	TRBV4-1	TRBJ1-3	TRBD1	TGCGCCAGCAGCCAAGAAGGGACAGGCTCTGGAAACACCATATATTTT	CASSQEGTGSGNTIYF
many	TRBV7-2	TRBJ2-5	NA	TGTGCCAGCAGCTCTGGGCCTCTCCAAGAGACCCAGTACTTC	CASSSGPLQETQYF
NA	TRBV5-6	TRBJ2-5	NA	TGTGCCAGCAGCTTGGCCAATTCAGGCCAAGAGACCCAGTACTTC	CASSLANSGQETQYF
few	TRBV18	TRBJ1-5	NA	TGTGCCAGCTCACCACAGGGGGGAAGGAGACAGCCCCAGCATTTT	CASSPQGGRRQPQHF
NA	TRBV27	TRBJ2-7	NA	TGTGCCAGCAGCACTGGCGCCGCTCTTCGGGAGACCCACGAGCAGTACTTC	CASSTGAALRETHEQYF
NA	TRBV10-3	TRBJ1-1	TRBD1	TGTGCCATCAGCCCCATTACAGGGGTTGCTTTCTTT	CAISPITGVAFF
few	TRBV3-1	TRBJ2-7	NA	TGTGCCAGCAGCCGAAGCACCTCCGGGACTTCGATGTACGAGCAGTACTTC	CASSRSTSGTSMYEQYF
many	TRBV5-1	TRBJ2-7	NA	TGTGCCAGCAGTTTAGAGGGTAGCTCCTACGAGCAGTACTTC	CASSLEGSSYEQYF